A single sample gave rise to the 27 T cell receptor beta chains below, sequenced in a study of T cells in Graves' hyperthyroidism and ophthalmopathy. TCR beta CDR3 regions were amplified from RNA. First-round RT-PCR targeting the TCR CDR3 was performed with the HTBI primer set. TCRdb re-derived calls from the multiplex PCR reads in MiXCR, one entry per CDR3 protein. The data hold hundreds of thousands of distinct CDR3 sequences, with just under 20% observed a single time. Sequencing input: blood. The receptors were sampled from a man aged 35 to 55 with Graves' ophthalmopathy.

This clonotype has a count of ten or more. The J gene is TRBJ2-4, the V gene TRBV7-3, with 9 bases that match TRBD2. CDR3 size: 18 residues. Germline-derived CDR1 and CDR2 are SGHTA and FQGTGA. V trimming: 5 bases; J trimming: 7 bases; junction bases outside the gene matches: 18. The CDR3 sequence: CASSPSEGGGAGGNIQYF. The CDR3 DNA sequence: TGTGCCAGCAGCCCCTCGGAGGGCGGGGGGGCAGGAGGGAACATTCAGTACTTC.

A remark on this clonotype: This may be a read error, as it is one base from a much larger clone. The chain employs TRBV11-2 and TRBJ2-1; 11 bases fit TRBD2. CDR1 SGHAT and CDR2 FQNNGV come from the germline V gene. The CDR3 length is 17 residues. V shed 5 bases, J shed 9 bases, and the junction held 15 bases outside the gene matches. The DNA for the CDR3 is TGTGCCAGCAGCCTAAAGTACCCTAGCGGGAGGACCAGTGAGCAGTTCTTC. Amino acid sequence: CASSLKYPSGRTSEQFF.

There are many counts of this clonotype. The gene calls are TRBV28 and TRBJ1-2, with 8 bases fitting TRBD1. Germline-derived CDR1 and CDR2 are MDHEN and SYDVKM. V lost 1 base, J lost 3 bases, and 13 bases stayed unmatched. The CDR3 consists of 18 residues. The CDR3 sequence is CASSLFRGRQGLDYGYTF. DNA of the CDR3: TGTGCCAGCAGTTTATTTAGGGGTAGACAGGGGCTCGACTATGGCTACACCTTC.

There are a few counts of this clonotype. The CDR3 loop reads CSAPGATTYEQYF. The CDR3, as DNA: TGCAGTGCCCCGGGGGCTACTACCTACGAGCAGTACTTC. The rearrangement links TRBV20-1 to TRBJ2-7; D possibly uses TRBD1 or TRBD2 (6 bases each). This CDR3 comprises 13 residues. Deletions cut 6 bases from V and 2 bases from J, with 14 bases between. The V gene's germline CDR1 is DFQATT and CDR2 SNEGSKA (reference sequence).

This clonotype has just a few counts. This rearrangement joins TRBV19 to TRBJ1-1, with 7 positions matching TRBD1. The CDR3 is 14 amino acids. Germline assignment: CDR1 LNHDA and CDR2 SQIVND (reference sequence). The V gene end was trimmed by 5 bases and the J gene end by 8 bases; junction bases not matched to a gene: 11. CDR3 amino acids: CASSPWTGPEEAFF. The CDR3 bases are TGTGCCAGTAGTCCGTGGACAGGTCCCGAAGAAGCTTTCTTT.

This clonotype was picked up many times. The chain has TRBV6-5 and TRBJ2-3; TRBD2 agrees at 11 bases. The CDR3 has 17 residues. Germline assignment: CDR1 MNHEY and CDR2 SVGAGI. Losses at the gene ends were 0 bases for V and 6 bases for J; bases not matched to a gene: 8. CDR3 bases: TGTGCCAGCAGTTACTCCCCGGGACTAGCGGCCAAGGATACGCAGTATTTT. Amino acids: CASSYSPGLAAKDTQYF.

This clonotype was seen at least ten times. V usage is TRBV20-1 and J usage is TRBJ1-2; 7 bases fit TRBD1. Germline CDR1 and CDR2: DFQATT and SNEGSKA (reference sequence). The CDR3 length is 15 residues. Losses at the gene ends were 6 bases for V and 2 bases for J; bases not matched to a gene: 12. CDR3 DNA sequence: TGCAGTGCCAGGATCAGGGGGGATAAAAACTATGGCTACACCTTC. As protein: CSARIRGDKNYGYTF.

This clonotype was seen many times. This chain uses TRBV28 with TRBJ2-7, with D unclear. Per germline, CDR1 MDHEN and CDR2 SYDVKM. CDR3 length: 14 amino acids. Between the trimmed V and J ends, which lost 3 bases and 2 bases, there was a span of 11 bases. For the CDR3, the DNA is TGTGCCAGCAGTTTTAGGGTTTCCCCCTACGAGCAGTACTTC. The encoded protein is CASSFRVSPYEQYF.

The CDR3 nucleotides read TGTGCCAGCAGTTGGGGGCCGAGGAACACTGAAGCTTTCTTT. This codes for CASSWGPRNTEAFF. The rearrangement links TRBV6-1 to TRBJ1-1; D possibly corresponds to TRBD1 (6 bases). There are 14 residues in the CDR3. Trimming took off 5 bases at V and 1 base at J, with 11 bases between the two ends. In germline, CDR1 is MNHNS, CDR2 SASEGT.

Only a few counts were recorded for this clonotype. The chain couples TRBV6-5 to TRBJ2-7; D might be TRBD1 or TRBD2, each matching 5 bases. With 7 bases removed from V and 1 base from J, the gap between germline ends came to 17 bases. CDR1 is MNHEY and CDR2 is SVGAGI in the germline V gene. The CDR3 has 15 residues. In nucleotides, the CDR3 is TGTGCCAGCAACCCCGGGTCAGGGAGTTCCTACGAGCAGTACTTC. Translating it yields CASNPGSGSSYEQYF.

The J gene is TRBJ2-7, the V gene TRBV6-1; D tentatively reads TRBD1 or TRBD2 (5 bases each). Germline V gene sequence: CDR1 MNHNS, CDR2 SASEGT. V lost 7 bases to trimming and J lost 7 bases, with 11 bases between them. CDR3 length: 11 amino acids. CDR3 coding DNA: TGTGCCAGCACAGGGCCGGGAGAGCAGTACTTC. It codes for CASTGPGEQYF.

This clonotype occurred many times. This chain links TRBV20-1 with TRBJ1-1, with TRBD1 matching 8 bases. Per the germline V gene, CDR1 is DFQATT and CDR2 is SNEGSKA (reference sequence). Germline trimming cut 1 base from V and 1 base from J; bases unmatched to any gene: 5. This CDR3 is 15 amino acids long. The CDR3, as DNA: TGCAGTGCTAGAGGGACAGGGCTTTGGAACACTGAAGCTTTCTTT. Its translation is CSARGTGLWNTEAFF.

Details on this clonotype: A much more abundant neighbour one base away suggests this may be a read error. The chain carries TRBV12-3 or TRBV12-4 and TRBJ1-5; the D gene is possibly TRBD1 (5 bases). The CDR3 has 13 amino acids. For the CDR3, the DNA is TGTGCCAGCAATTTAAGGGCAGGGCTGCCCCAGCATTTT. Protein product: CASNLRAGLPQHF.

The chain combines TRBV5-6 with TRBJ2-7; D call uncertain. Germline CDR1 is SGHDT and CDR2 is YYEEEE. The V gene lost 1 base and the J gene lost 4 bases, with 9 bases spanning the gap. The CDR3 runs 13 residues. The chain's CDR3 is CASSLRSDYEQYF. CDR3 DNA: TGTGCCAGCAGCTTGAGGAGTGATTACGAGCAGTACTTC.

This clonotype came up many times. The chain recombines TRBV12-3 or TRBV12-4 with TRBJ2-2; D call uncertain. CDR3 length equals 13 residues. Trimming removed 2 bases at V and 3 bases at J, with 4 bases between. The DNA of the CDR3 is TGTGCCAGCAGTTTACAGGACACCGGGGAGCTGTTTTTT. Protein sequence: CASSLQDTGELFF.

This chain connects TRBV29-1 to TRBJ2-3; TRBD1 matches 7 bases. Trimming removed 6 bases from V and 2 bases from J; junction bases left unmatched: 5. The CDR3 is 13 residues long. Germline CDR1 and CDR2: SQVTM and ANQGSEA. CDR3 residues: CSVTGTITDTQYF. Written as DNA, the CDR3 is TGCAGCGTGACAGGGACAATCACAGATACGCAGTATTTT.

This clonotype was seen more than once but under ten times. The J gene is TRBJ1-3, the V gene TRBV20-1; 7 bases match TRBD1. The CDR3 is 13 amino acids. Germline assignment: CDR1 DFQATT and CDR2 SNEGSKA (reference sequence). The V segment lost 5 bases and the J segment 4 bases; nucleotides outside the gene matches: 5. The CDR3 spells CSAPRGVGNTIYF. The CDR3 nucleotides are TGCAGTGCTCCCAGGGGGGTAGGAAACACCATATATTTT.

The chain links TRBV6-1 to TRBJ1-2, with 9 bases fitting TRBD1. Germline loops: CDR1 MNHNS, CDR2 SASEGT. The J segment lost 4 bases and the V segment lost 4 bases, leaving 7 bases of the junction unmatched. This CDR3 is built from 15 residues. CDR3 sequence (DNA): TGTGCCAGCAGTGGGGGACAGGGAGCCCCCTATGGCTACACCTTC. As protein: CASSGGQGAPYGYTF.

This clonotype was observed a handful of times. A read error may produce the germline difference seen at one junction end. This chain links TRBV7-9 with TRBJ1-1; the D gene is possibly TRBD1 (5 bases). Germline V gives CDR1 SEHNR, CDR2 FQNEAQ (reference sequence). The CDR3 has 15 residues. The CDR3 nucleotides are TGTGCCAGCAGCTTCTTCCAGGGCATGAACATTGAAGCTTTCTTT. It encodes CASSFFQGMNIEAFF.

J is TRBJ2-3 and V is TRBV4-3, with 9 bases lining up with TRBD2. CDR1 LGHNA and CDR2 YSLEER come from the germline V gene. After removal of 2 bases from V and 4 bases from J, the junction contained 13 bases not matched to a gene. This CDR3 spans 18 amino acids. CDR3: CASSQSLLAGGSSDTQYF. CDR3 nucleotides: TGCGCCAGCAGCCAATCTCTACTAGCGGGCGGGTCATCAGATACGCAGTATTTT.

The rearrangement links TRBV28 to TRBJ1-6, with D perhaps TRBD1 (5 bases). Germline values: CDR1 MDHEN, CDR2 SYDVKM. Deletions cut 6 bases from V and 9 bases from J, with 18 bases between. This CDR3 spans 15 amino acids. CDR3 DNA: TGTGCCAGCAGGGCTCCTTCCGGGGGGGGTTCACCCCTCCACTTT. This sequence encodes CASRAPSGGGSPLHF. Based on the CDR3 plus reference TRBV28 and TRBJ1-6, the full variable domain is DVKVTQSSRYLVKRTGEKVFLECVQDMDHENMFWYRQDPGLGLRLIYFSYDVKMKEKGDIPEGYSVSREKKERFSLILESASTNQTSMYLCASRAPSGGGSPLHFGNGTRLTVT.

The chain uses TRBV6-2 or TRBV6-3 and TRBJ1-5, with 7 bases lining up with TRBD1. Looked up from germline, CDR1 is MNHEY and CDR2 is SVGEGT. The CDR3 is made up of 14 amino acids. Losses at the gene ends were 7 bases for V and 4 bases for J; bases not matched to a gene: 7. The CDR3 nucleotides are TGTGCCAGCAATCGACAGGGCGGGAATCAGCCCCAGCATTTT. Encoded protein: CASNRQGGNQPQHF.

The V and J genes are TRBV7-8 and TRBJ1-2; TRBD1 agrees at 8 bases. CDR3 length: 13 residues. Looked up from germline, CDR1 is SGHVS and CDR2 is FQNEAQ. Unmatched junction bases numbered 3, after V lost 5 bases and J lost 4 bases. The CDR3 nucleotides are TGTGCCAGCAGCATGGACAGGGTCTATGGCTACACCTTC. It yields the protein CASSMDRVYGYTF.

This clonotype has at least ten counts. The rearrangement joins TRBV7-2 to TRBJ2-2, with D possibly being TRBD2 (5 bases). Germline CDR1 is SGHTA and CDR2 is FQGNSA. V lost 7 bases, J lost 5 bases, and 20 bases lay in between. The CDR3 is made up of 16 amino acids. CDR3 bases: TGTGCCAGCACAACTCCTAGCTTCTTTGTAACCGGGGAGCTGTTTTTT. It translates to CASTTPSFFVTGELFF.

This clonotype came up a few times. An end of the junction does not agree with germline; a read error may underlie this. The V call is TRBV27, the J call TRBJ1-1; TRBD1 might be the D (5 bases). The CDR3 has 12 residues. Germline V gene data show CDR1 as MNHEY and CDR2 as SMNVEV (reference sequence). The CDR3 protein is CASSLRGREAFF. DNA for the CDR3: TGTGCTAGCAGTTTGAGGGGCAGGGAAGCTTTCTTT.

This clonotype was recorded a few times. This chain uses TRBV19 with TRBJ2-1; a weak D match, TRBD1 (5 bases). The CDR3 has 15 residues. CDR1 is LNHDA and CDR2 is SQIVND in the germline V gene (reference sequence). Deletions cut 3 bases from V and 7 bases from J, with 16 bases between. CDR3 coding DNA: TGTGCCAGTAGTATTATGGGGCAGGTTGGGAATGAGCAGTTCTTC. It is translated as CASSIMGQVGNEQFF.

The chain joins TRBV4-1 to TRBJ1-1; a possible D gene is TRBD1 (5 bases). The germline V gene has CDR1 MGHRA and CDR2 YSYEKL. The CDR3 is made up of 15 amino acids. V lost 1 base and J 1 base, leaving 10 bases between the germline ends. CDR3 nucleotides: TGCGCCAGCAGCCAAGGGGTCCAGGGGAACACTGAAGCTTTCTTT. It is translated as CASSQGVQGNTEAFF.